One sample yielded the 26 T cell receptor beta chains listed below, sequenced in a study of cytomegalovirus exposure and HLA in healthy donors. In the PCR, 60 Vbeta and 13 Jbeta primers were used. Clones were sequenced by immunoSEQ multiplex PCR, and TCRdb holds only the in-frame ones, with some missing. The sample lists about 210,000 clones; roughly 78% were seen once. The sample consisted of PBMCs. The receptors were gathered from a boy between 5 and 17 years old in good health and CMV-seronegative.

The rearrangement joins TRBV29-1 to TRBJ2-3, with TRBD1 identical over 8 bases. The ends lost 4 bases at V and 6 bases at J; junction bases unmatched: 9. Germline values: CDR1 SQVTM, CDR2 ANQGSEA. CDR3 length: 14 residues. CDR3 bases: TGCAGCGTTGGTCGCAGGGGGCGCCCCGATACGCAGTATTTT. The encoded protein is CSVGRRGRPDTQYF.

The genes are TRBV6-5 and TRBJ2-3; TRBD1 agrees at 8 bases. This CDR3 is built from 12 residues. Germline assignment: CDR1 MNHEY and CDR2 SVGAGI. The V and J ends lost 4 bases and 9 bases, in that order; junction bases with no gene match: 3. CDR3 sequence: CASSSQGATQYF. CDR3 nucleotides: TGTGCCAGCAGTTCCCAGGGGGCAACGCAGTATTTT.

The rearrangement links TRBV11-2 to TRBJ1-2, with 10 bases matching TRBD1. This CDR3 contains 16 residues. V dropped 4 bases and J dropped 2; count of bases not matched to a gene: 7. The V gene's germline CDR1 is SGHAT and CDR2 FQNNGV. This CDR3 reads CASSSYRDRGNYGYTF. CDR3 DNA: TGTGCCAGCAGCTCCTATCGGGACAGGGGAAACTATGGCTACACCTTC.

CDR3 coding DNA: TGTGCCAGCGCAAACACGGTCGGGGGCAATGAGCAGTTCTTC. Protein sequence: CASANTVGGNEQFF. J is TRBJ2-1 and V is TRBV18; maybe TRBD2 (6 bases). The germline V and J ends were trimmed by 8 bases and 6 bases, with 17 bases remaining between them. The V gene's germline CDR1 is KGHSH and CDR2 LQKENI. CDR3 size: 14 residues.

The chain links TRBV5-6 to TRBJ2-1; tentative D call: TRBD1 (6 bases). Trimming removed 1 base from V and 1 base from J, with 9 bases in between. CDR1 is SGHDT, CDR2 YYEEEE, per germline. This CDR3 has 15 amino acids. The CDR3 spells CASSLRGGSYNEQFF. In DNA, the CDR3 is TGTGCCAGCAGCTTGAGAGGGGGTTCCTACAATGAGCAGTTCTTC.

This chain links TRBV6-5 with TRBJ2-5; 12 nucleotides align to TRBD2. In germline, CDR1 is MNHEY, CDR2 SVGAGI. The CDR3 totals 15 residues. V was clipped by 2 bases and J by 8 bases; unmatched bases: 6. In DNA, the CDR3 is TGTGCCAGCAGTTACAGTCTAGCGGGAGGGTATACCCAGTACTTC. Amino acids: CASSYSLAGGYTQYF.

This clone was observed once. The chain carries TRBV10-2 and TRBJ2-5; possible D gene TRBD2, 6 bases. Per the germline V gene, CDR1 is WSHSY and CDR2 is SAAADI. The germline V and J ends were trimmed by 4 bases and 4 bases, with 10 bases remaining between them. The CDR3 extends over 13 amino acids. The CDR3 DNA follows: TGCGCCAGCAGTGGGGGACTGATAGAGACCCAGTACTTC. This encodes CASSGGLIETQYF.

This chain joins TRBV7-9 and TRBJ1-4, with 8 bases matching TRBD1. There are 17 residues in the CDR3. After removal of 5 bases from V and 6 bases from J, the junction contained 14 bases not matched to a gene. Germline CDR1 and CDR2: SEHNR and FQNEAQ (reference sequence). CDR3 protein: CASSRPQTGTGHEKLFF. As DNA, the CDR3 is TGTGCCAGCAGCCGACCTCAAACCGGGACAGGACATGAAAAACTGTTTTTT.

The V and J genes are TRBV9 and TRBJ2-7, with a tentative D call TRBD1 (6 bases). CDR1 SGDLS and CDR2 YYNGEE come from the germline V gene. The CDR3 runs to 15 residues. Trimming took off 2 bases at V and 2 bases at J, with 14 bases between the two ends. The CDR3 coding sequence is TGTGCCAGCAGCGTCTCGGGACAAATCACCTACGAGCAGTACTTC. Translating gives CASSVSGQITYEQYF.

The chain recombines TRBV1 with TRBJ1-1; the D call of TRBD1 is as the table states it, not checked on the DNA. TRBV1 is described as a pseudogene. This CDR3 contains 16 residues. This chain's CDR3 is CTSSRADRGPAAEAFF. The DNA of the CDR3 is TGCACCAGCAGCCGCGCGGACAGGGGACCTGCGGCTGAAGCTTTCTTT.

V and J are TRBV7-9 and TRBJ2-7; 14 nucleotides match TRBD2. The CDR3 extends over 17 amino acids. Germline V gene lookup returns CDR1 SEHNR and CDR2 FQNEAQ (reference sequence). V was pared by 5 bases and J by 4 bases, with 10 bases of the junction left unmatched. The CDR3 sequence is CASSPLVGTSGRYEQYF. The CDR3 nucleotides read TGTGCCAGCAGCCCCTTGGTCGGGACTAGCGGGAGATACGAGCAGTACTTC.

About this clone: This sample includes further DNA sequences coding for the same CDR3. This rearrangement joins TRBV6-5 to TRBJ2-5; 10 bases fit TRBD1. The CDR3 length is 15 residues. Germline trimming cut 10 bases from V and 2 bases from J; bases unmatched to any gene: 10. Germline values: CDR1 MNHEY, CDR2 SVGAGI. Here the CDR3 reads CATGPPGQGQETQYF. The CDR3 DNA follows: TGTGCCACCGGCCCCCCGGGACAGGGGCAAGAGACCCAGTACTTC.

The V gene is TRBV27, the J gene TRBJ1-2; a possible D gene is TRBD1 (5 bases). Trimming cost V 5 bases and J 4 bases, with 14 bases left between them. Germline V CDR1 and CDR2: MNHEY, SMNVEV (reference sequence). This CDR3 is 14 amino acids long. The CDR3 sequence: CASSGKGSGYGYTF. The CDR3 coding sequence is TGTGCCAGCAGTGGAAAGGGGTCCGGCTATGGCTACACCTTC.

CDR3 nucleotide sequence: TGTGCCAGCAGCCCTATCCCAGGGCCCTACGAGCAGTACTTC. It encodes CASSPIPGPYEQYF. V gene TRBV6-1 combines with J gene TRBJ2-7; D might be TRBD1 (5 bases). The CDR3 has 14 residues. Germline assignment: CDR1 MNHNS and CDR2 SASEGT. V was pared by 6 bases and J by 2 bases, with 14 bases between.

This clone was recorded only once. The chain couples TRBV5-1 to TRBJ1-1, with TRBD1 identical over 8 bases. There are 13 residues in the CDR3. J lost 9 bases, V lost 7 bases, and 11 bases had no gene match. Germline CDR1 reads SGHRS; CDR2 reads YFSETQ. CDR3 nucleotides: TGCGCCAGCCGCCGTACTACAGGGGGTAAAGCTTTCTTT. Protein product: CASRRTTGGKAFF. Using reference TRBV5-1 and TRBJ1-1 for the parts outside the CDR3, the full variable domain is KAGVTQTPRYLIKTRGQQVTLSCSPISGHRSVSWYQQTPGQGLQFLFEYFSETQRNKGNFPGRFSGRQFSNSRSEMNVSTLELGDSALYLCASRRTTGGKAFFGQGTRLTVV.

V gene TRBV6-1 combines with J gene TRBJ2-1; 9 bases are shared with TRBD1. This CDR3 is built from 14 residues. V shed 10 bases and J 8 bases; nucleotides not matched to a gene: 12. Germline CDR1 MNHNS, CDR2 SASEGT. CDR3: CATNETGGYYEQFF. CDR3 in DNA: TGTGCCACCAACGAGACAGGGGGGTACTATGAGCAGTTCTTC.

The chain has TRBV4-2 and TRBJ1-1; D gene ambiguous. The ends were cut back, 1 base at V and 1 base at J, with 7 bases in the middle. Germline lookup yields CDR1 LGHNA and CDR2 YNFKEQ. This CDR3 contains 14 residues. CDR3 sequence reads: CASSQVGGNTEAFF. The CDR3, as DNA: TGTGCCAGCAGCCAAGTCGGCGGGAACACTGAAGCTTTCTTT.

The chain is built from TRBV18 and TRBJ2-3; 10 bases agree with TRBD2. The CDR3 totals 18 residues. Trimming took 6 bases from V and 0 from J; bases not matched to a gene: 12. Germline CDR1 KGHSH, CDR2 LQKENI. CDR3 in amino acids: CASSYTKSGGASTDTQYF. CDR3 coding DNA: TGTGCCAGCTCCTATACCAAAAGCGGGGGGGCTAGCACAGATACGCAGTATTTT.

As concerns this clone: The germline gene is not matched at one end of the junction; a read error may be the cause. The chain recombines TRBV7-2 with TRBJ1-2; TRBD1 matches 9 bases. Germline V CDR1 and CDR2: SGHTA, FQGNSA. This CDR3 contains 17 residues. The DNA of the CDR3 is TGTGCCAGCAGCTTATATACCGGGGACAGGGAATTTTTTGGCGACACCTTC. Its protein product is CASSLYTGDREFFGDTF. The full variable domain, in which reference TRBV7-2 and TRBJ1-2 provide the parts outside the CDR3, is GAGVSQSPSNKVTEKGKDVELRCDPISGHTALYWYRQSLGQGLEFLIYFQGNSAPDKSGLPSDRFSAERTGGSVSTLTIQRTQQEDSAVYLCASSLYTGDREFFGDTFGSGTRLTVV.

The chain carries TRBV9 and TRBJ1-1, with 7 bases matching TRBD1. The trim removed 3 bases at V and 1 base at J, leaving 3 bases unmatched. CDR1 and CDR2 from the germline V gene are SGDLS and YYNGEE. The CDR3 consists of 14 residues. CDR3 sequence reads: CASSANRGNTEAFF. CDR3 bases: TGTGCCAGCAGCGCAAACAGGGGGAACACTGAAGCTTTCTTT.

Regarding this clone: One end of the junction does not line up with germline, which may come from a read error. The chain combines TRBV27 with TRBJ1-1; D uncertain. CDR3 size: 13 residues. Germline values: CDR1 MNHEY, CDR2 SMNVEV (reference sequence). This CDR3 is CASSLAGNPEAFF. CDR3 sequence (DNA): TGTGCCAGCAGTTTGGCGGGGAACCCTGAAGCTTTCTTT.

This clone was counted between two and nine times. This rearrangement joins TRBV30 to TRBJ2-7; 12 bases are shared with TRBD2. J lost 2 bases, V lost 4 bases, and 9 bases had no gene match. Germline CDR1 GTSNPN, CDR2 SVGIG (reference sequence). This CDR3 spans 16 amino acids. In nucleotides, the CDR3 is TGTGCCTGGATCCCCCCCACTAGCGGGGGGCCCTACGAGCAGTACTTC. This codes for CAWIPPTSGGPYEQYF.

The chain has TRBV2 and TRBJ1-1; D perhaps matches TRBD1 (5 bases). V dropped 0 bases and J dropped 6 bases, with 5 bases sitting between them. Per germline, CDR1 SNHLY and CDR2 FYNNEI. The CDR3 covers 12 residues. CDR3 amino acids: CASSEAGAEAFF. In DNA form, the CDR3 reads TGTGCCAGCAGTGAAGCAGGGGCTGAAGCTTTCTTT.

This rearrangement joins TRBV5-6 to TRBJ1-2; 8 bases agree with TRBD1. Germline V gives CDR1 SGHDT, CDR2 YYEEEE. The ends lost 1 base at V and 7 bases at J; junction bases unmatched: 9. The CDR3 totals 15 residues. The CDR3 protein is CASSLSQGADSGYTF. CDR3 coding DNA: TGTGCCAGCAGCTTGAGTCAGGGGGCTGACAGTGGCTACACCTTC. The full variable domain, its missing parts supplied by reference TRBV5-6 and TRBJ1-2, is DAGVTQSPTHLIKTRGQQVTLRCSPKSGHDTVSWYQQALGQGPQFIFQYYEEEERQRGNFPDRFSGHQFPNYSSELNVNALLLGDSALYLCASSLSQGADSGYTFGSGTRLTVV.

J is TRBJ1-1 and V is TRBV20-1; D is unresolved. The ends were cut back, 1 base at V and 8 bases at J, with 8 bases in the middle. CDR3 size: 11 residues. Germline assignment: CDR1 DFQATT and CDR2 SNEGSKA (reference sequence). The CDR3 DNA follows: TGCAGTGCTAGAGGGTTCGGGGAAGCTTTCTTT. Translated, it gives CSARGFGEAFF.

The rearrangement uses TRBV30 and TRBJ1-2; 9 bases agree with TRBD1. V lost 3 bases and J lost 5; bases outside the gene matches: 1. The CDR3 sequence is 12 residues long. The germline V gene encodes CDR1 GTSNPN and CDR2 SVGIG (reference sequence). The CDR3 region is CAWSGQGYGYTF. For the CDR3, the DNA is TGTGCCTGGAGCGGACAGGGGTATGGCTACACCTTC.